Listed here are 24 T cell receptor beta chains from one sample, sequenced in a study of OX40 agonist ivuxolimab in advanced cancers. Data came from immunoSEQ multiplex PCR; TCRdb stores just in-frame clones and leaves some out. In the table there are about 86,000 clones, roughly nine tenths of which are singletons. This specimen consisted of CD4+ or CD8+ T cells sorted from blood, obtained in a trial of the OX40 agonist ivuxolimab. Every receptor here comes from an adult with an advanced solid tumor such as melanoma, head and neck, liver or kidney cancer.

The count of this clone is one. The V gene is TRBV11-2, the J gene TRBJ2-2; 14 bases match TRBD2. After removal of 6 bases from V and 0 bases from J, the junction contained 3 bases not matched to a gene. The germline gives CDR1 SGHAT, CDR2 FQNNGV. This CDR3 has 17 amino acids. This CDR3 reads CASRGTSGGANTGELFF. Here the CDR3 DNA reads TGTGCCAGCAGGGGGACTAGCGGGGGCGCGAACACCGGGGAGCTGTTTTTT.

V gene TRBV6-1 combines with J gene TRBJ2-3, with unresolved D. The V gene lost 10 bases and the J gene lost 1 base, with 12 bases spanning the gap. Germline V gene lookup returns CDR1 MNHNS and CDR2 SASEGT. The CDR3 length is 13 residues. The DNA for the CDR3 is TGTGCCACCCGAGAATCGGGCACAGATACGCAGTATTTT. This gives the protein CATRESGTDTQYF.

The chain uses TRBV2 and TRBJ2-7; D unclear. Germline CDR1 SNHLY, CDR2 FYNNEI. CDR3 length equals 14 residues. V lost 3 bases and J 3 bases, leaving 12 bases between the germline ends. CDR3: CASSEVVPGYEQYF. The CDR3 DNA reads TGTGCCAGCAGTGAGGTGGTCCCGGGCTACGAGCAGTACTTC.

The table lists this clone with a few counts. This chain links TRBV28 with TRBJ2-3; possibly TRBD2 for D (6 bases). This CDR3 is built from 15 residues. V lost 2 bases, J lost 2 bases, and 11 bases lay in between. Germline loops: CDR1 MDHEN, CDR2 SYDVKM. This chain's CDR3 is CASSLIADNTDTQYF. The CDR3 nucleotides are TGTGCCAGCAGTTTAATAGCGGATAACACAGATACGCAGTATTTT.

V is TRBV18 and J is TRBJ1-1; 8 bases line up with TRBD1. The CDR3 runs to 16 residues. Germline V CDR1 and CDR2: KGHSH, LQKENI. Trimming took 4 bases from V and 0 from J; bases not matched to a gene: 7. As DNA, the CDR3 is TGTGCCAGCTCACTTCAACAGGGGGACGTGAACACTGAAGCTTTCTTT. Its protein is CASSLQQGDVNTEAFF.

About this clone itself: This sample includes further DNA sequences coding for the same CDR3. This sequence joins TRBV6-5 and TRBJ2-5, with 9 bases matching TRBD1. Germline V gene data show CDR1 as MNHEY and CDR2 as SVGAGI. The CDR3 has 15 amino acids. Trimming cost V 4 bases and J 4 bases; bases outside gene matches: 7. CDR3 sequence: CASSSPGTGRETQYF. The CDR3 DNA reads TGTGCCAGCAGTTCGCCCGGGACAGGGAGAGAGACCCAGTACTTC.

The rearrangement uses TRBV27 and TRBJ2-2, with D tentatively TRBD2 (5 bases). Between the trimmed V and J ends, which lost 0 bases and 7 bases, there was a span of 12 bases. The CDR3 runs to 15 residues. In germline, CDR1 is MNHEY, CDR2 SMNVEV (reference sequence). This chain's CDR3 is CASSLSVRVLGELFF. For the CDR3, the DNA is TGTGCCAGCAGTTTATCGGTGAGGGTCCTCGGGGAGCTGTTTTTT.

This chain uses TRBV7-9 with TRBJ1-5; no clear D. V lost 5 bases and J 3 bases, leaving 11 bases between the germline ends. The CDR3 contains 14 residues. Germline-derived CDR1 and CDR2 are SEHNR and FQNEAQ (reference sequence). The CDR3 here is CASSQASPNQPQHF. The DNA of the CDR3 is TGTGCCAGCAGCCAGGCCAGCCCCAATCAGCCCCAGCATTTT.

A remark on this clone: Compared with germline, one end of the junction differs, possibly owing to a read error. This chain links TRBV30 with TRBJ2-7, with 10 positions matching TRBD1. CDR3 length equals 12 residues. Germline CDR1 reads GTSNPN; CDR2 reads SVGIG (reference sequence). The CDR3 reads CAWSRVPGQGSF. The DNA for the CDR3 is TGTGCCTGGAGCCGGGTCCCGGGACAGGGGAGCTTC.

The CDR3 region is CASSSDRGQPQHF. CDR3 nucleotide sequence: TGTGCCAGCAGTTCCGACAGGGGCCAGCCCCAGCATTTT. This chain connects TRBV7-3 to TRBJ1-5; 8 bases fit TRBD1. CDR3 length equals 13 residues. The V segment lost 6 bases and the J segment 7 bases; nucleotides outside the gene matches: 5. CDR1 is SGHTA, CDR2 FQGTGA, per germline.

The V and J genes are TRBV7-2 and TRBJ1-2; no clear D. Looked up from germline, CDR1 is SGHTA and CDR2 is FQGNSA. Trimming shortened V by 5 bases and J by 2 bases, and 9 bases separated the two germline ends. The CDR3 spans 13 residues. CDR3 bases: TGTGCCAGCAGCCGGCAAGGGAACTATGGCTACACCTTC. This codes for CASSRQGNYGYTF.

The J gene is TRBJ2-1, the V gene TRBV28, with 8 bases lining up with TRBD2. The V gene's germline CDR1 is MDHEN and CDR2 SYDVKM. The CDR3 consists of 16 residues. Trimming took 6 bases from V and 3 from J; bases not matched to a gene: 10. The CDR3 spells CASSSLSGGFYNEQFF. CDR3 in DNA: TGTGCCAGCAGCTCCCTAAGCGGGGGTTTCTACAATGAGCAGTTCTTC.

The J gene is TRBJ2-2, the V gene TRBV29-1; 11 bases map to TRBD1. CDR1 is SQVTM, CDR2 ANQGSEA, per germline. The ends lost 6 bases at V and 7 bases at J; junction bases unmatched: 7. The CDR3 is 14 residues long. CDR3: CSVSGTGGGGELFF. CDR3 nucleotides: TGCAGCGTCTCCGGGACAGGGGGAGGCGGGGAGCTGTTTTTT.

CDR3 DNA: TGTGCCAGCAGCCTCGGACAGACGTTGGATACGCAGTATTTT. Protein sequence: CASSLGQTLDTQYF. The rearrangement joins TRBV28 to TRBJ2-3; a weak D match, TRBD1 (6 bases). The CDR3 is 14 residues long. The V gene lost 6 bases and the J gene lost 6 bases, with 16 bases spanning the gap. Germline V gives CDR1 MDHEN, CDR2 SYDVKM.

This sequence joins TRBV7-2 and TRBJ2-2; possibly TRBD2 for D (5 bases). The CDR3 is 13 residues long. From germline, CDR1 is SGHTA and CDR2 FQGNSA. The V end was cut by 5 bases, the J end by 4 bases, with 8 bases between. In DNA, the CDR3 is TGTGCCAGCAGCCGAGGGTTCACCGGGGAGCTGTTTTTT. Protein: CASSRGFTGELFF. Based on the CDR3 plus reference TRBV7-2 and TRBJ2-2, the full variable domain is GAGVSQSPSNKVTEKGKDVELRCDPISGHTALYWYRQSLGQGLEFLIYFQGNSAPDKSGLPSDRFSAERTGGSVSTLTIQRTQQEDSAVYLCASSRGFTGELFFGEGSRLTVL.

The J gene is TRBJ2-7, the V gene TRBV6-5, with D possibly being TRBD2 (6 bases). The CDR3 totals 15 residues. The V gene lost 6 bases and the J gene lost 3 bases, with 18 bases spanning the gap. Germline lookup yields CDR1 MNHEY and CDR2 SVGAGI. The CDR3 coding sequence is TGTGCCAGCAGGACCCCCCGGGGGTCCTACTACGAGCAGTACTTC. This gives the protein CASRTPRGSYYEQYF.

This clone was found once. The rearrangement links TRBV12-5 to TRBJ2-2; D is unclear. The CDR3 consists of 13 residues. Germline V gives CDR1 LGHNT, CDR2 FRNRAP. The V end was cut by 6 bases, the J end by 2 bases, with 7 bases between. The DNA of the CDR3 is TGTGCTAGTGGCGTTGGCAACACCGGGGAGCTGTTTTTT. Its protein product is CASGVGNTGELFF.

The CDR3 reads CASGLRRPVQETQYF. The CDR3 coding sequence is TGTGCTAGTGGTTTACGCAGGCCCGTGCAAGAGACCCAGTACTTC. J is TRBJ2-5 and V is TRBV12-5, with D unclear. CDR3 size: 15 residues. V lost 3 bases to trimming and J lost 2 bases, with 13 bases between them. From germline, CDR1 is LGHNT and CDR2 FRNRAP.

This clone appeared once. The chain links TRBV7-2 to TRBJ2-3; D is undetermined. CDR1 is SGHTA and CDR2 is FQGNSA in the germline V gene. Between the trimmed V and J ends, which lost 2 bases and 0 bases, there was a span of 3 bases. This CDR3 region has 13 residues. The CDR3 nucleotides read TGTGCCAGCAGCTTAAAAAGCACAGATACGCAGTATTTT. Protein product: CASSLKSTDTQYF. Full variable domain (outside the CDR3, taken from reference TRBV7-2 and TRBJ2-3): GAGVSQSPSNKVTEKGKDVELRCDPISGHTALYWYRQSLGQGLEFLIYFQGNSAPDKSGLPSDRFSAERTGGSVSTLTIQRTQQEDSAVYLCASSLKSTDTQYFGPGTRLTVL.

This chain uses TRBV30 with TRBJ1-6; the D is unclear. Trimming left V 3 bases short and J 9 bases short, with 18 bases between. This CDR3 region has 15 residues. Germline V gene sequence: CDR1 GTSNPN, CDR2 SVGIG (reference sequence). Written as DNA, the CDR3 is TGTGCCTGGAGCGCCCACCCAGAGGAAGGTTCACCCCTCCACTTT. This gives the protein CAWSAHPEEGSPLHF. Using reference TRBV30 and TRBJ1-6 for the parts outside the CDR3, the full variable domain is SQTIHQWPATLVQPVGSPLSLECTVEGTSNPNLYWYRQAAGRGLQLLFYSVGIGQISSEVPQNLSASRPQDRQFILSSKKLLLSDSGFYLCAWSAHPEEGSPLHFGNGTRLTVT.

J is TRBJ1-3 and V is TRBV7-2, with D unresolved. Germline loops: CDR1 SGHTA, CDR2 FQGNSA. V was cut by 2 bases and J by 0 bases, with 17 bases left in between. The CDR3 loop spans 18 amino acids. The CDR3 nucleotides are TGTGCCAGCAGCTTAAACTCTCGGACGGCACCCTCTGGAAACACCATATATTTT. Its protein is CASSLNSRTAPSGNTIYF.

This chain connects TRBV6-6 to TRBJ2-2; D possibly corresponds to TRBD2 (6 bases). CDR3 size: 15 residues. The V end was cut by 6 bases, the J end by 6 bases, with 17 bases between. Per germline, CDR1 MNHNY and CDR2 SVGAGI (reference sequence). The CDR3 nucleotides read TGTGCCAGCAGGCCCCCGGGGAGGCCTGCCGGGGAGCTGTTTTTT. The encoded protein is CASRPPGRPAGELFF.

This chain connects TRBV7-2 to TRBJ1-5; D uncertain. The germline V and J ends were trimmed by 5 bases and 7 bases, with 18 bases remaining between them. The CDR3 has 15 residues. Germline values: CDR1 SGHTA, CDR2 FQGNSA. CDR3 coding DNA: TGTGCCAGCAGCCCCAGCGGTGGGCGCGGGCAGCCCCAGCATTTT. Its translation is CASSPSGGRGQPQHF. Based on the CDR3 plus reference TRBV7-2 and TRBJ1-5, the full variable domain is GAGVSQSPSNKVTEKGKDVELRCDPISGHTALYWYRQSLGQGLEFLIYFQGNSAPDKSGLPSDRFSAERTGGSVSTLTIQRTQQEDSAVYLCASSPSGGRGQPQHFGDGTRLSIL.

The chain uses TRBV10-1 and TRBJ2-1; 9 nucleotides agree with TRBD2. The junction had 7 bases not matched to a gene; V was cut back by 0 bases and J by 7 bases. The CDR3 sequence is 16 residues long. The germline CDR1 and CDR2 sequences are WNHNN and SYGVQD (reference sequence). The CDR3 bases are TGCGCCAGCAGTGAGTCGTCTAGCGGGATTCGTAATGAGCAGTTCTTC. Amino acids: CASSESSSGIRNEQFF.